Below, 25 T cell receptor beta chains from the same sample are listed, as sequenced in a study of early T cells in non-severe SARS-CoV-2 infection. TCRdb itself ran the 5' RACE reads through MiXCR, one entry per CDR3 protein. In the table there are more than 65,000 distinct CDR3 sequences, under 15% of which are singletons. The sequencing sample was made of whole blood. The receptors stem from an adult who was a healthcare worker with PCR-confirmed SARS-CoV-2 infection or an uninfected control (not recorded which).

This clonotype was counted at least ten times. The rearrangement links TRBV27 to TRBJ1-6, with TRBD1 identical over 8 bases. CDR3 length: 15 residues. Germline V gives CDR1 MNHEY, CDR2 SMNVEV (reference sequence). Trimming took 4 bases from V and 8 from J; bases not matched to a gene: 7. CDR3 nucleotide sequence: TGTGCCAGCAGTTGGGGGGACAGGACGGATTCACCCCTCCACTTT. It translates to CASSWGDRTDSPLHF.

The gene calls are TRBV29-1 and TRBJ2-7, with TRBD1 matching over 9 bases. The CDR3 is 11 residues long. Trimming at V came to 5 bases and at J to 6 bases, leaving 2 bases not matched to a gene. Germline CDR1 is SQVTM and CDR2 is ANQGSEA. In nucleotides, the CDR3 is TGCAGCGTTCCGACAGGGGGCGAGCAGTACTTC. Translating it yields CSVPTGGEQYF.

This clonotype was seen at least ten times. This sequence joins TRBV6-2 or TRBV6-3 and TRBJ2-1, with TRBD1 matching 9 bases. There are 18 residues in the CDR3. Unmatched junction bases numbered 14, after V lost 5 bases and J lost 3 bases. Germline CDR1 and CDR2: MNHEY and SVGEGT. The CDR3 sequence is CASSVRRGQGRNYNEQFF. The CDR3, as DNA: TGTGCCAGCAGTGTACGAAGAGGACAGGGGCGAAACTACAATGAGCAGTTCTTC.

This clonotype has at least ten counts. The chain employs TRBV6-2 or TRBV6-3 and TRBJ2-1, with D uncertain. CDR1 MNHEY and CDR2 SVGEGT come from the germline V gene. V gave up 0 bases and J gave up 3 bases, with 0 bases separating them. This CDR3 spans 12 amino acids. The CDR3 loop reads CASSYSYNEQFF. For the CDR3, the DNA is TGTGCCAGCAGTTACTCCTACAATGAGCAGTTCTTC.

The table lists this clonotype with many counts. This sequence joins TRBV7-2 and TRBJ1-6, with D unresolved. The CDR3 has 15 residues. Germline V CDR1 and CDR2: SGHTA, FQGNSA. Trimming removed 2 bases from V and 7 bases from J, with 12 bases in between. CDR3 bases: TGTGCCAGCAGCTTATATCGGGGAGGGAATTCACCCCTCCACTTT. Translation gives CASSLYRGGNSPLHF.

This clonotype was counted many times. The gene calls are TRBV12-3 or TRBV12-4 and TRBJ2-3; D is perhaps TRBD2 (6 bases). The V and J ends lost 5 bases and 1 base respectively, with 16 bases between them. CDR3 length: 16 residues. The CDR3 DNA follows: TGTGCCAGCAGTCCCCGTGGCGGGGCTCGCACAGATACGCAGTATTTT. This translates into CASSPRGGARTDTQYF.

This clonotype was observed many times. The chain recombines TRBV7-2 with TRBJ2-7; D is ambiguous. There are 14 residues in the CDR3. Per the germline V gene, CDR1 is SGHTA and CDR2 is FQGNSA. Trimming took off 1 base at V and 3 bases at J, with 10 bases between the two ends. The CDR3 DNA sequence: TGTGCCAGCAGCTTAGGAGTAAGAGTCTACGAGCAGTACTTC. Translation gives CASSLGVRVYEQYF.

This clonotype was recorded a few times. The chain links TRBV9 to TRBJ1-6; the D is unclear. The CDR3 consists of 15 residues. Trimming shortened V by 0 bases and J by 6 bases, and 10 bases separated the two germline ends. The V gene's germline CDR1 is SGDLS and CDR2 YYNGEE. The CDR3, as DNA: TGTGCCAGCAGCGTAGAGTCCAGGCTTAATTCACCCCTCCACTTT. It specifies CASSVESRLNSPLHF.

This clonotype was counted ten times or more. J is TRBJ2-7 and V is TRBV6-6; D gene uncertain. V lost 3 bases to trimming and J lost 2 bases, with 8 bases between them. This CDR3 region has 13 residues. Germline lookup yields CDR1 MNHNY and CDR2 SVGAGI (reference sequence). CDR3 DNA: TGTGCCAGCAGTTATCACGTCGCCTACGAGCAGTACTTC. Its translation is CASSYHVAYEQYF.

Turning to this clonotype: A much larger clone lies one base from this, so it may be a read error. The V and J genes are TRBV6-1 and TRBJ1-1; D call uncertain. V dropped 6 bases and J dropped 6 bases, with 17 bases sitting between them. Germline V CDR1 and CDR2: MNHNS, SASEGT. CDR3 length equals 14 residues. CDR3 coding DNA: TGTGCCAGCAGCCTACCCCGCATAGCCGCTGAAGCTTTCTTT. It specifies CASSLPRIAAEAFF.

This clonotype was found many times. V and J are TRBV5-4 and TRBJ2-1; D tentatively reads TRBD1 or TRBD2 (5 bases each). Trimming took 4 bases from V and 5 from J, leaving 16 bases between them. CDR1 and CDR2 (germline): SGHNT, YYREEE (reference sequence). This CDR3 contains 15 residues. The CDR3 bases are TGTGCCAGCAGCAGCGGACATACCCTAAACAATGAGCAGTTCTTC. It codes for CASSSGHTLNNEQFF.

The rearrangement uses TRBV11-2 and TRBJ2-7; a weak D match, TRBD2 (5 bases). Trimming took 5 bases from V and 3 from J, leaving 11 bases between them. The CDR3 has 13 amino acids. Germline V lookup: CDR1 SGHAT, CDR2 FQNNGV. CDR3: CASSPRGYYEQYF. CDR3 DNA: TGTGCCAGCAGCCCACGAGGGTACTACGAGCAGTACTTC.

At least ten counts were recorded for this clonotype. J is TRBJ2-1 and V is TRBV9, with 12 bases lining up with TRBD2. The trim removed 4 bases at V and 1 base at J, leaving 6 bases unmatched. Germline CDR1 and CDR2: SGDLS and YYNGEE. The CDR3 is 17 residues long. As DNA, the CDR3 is TGTGCCAGCAGCCCTCCTAGCGGGAGGGGATCCTACAATGAGCAGTTCTTC. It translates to CASSPPSGRGSYNEQFF.

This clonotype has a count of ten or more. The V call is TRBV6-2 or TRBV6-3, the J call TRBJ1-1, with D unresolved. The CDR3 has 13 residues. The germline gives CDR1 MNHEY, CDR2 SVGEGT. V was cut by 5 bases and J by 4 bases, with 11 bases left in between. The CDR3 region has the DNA TGTGCCAGCAGTCCATCCTTGGGCACTGAAGCTTTCTTT. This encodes CASSPSLGTEAFF.

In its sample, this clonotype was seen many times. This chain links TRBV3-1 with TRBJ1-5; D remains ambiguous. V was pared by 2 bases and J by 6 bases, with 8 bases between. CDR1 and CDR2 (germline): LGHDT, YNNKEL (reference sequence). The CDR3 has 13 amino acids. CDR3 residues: CASSQSPIQPQHF. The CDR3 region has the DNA TGTGCCAGCAGCCAAAGTCCCATTCAGCCCCAGCATTTT.

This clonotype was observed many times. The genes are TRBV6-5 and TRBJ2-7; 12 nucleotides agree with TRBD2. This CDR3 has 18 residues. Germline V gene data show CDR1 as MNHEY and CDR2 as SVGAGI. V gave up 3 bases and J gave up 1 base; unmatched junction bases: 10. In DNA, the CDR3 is TGTGCCAGCAGTTATGCGTTCGGGGGGACTAGCGGGTCCTACGAGCAGTACTTC. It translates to CASSYAFGGTSGSYEQYF.

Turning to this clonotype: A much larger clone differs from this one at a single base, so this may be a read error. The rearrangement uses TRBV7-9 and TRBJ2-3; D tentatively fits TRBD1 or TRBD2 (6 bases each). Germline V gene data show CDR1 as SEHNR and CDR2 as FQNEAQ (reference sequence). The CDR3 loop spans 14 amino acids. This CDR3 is CANSLARGPDTQYF. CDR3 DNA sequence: TGTGCCAACAGCTTAGCCCGGGGGCCAGATACGCAGTATTTT.

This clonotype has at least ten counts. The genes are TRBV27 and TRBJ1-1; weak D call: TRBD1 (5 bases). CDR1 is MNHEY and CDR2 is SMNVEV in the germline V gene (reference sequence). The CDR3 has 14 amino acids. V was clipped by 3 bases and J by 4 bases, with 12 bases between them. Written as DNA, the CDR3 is TGTGCCAGCAGTTTGGGGGAGAGAACCACTGAAGCTTTCTTT. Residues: CASSLGERTTEAFF.

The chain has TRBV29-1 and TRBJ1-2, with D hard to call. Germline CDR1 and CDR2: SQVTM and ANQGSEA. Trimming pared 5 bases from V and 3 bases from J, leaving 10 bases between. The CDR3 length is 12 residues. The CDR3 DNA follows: TGCAGCGTTCCGGACGGTTACTATGGCTACACCTTC. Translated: CSVPDGYYGYTF.

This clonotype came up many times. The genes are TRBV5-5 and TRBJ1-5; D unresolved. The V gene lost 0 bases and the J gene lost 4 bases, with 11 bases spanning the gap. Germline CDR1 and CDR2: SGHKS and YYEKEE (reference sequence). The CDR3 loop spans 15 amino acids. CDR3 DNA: TGTGCCAGCAGCTTGGAGCATACAGTGAATCAGCCCCAGCATTTT. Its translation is CASSLEHTVNQPQHF.

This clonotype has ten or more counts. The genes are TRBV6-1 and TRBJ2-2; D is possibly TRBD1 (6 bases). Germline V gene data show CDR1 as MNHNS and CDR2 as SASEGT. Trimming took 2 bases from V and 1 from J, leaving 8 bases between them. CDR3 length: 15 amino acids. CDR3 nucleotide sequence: TGTGCCAGCAGTGAATTGACAGGGAACACCGGGGAGCTGTTTTTT. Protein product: CASSELTGNTGELFF.

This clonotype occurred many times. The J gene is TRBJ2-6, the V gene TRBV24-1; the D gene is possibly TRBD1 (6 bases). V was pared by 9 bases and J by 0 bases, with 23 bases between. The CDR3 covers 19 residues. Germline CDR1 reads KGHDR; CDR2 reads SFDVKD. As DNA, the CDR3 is TGTGCCACCCGCGATTCCTGGGACACCTTCTTCTCTGGGGCCAACGTCCTGACTTTC. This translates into CATRDSWDTFFSGANVLTF.

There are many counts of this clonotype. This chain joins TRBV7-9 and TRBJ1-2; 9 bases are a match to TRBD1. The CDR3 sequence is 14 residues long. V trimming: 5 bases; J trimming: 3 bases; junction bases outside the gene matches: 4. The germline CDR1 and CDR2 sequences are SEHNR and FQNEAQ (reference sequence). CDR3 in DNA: TGTGCCAGCAGCCTTACAGGGGGCGACTATGGCTACACCTTC. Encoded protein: CASSLTGGDYGYTF.

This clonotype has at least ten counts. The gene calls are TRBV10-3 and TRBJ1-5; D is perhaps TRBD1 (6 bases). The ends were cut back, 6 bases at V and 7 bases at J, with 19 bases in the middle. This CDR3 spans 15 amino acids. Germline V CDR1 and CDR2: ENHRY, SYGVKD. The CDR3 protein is CAISGSGGSRQPQHF. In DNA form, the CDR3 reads TGTGCCATCAGCGGATCTGGGGGCTCAAGGCAGCCCCAGCATTTT.

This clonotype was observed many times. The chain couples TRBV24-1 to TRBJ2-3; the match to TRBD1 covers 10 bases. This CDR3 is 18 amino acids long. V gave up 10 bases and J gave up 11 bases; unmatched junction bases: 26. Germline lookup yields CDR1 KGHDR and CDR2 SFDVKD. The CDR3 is CATPSSDRGLSLTEEQYF. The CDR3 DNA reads TGTGCCACTCCTTCCAGTGACAGGGGGCTCTCGTTGACAGAAGAGCAGTATTTT.